This TCR beta chain was recovered during a study of blood T cell repertoires in COVID-19. TCRdb's table, derived via immunoSEQ multiplex PCR, lists solely in-frame clones and lacks some. The sample holds about 170,000 clones, about 79% seen once. The CDR3 is 16 residues long. Trimming took 4 bases from V and 0 from J, leaving 13 bases between them. The germline V gene encodes CDR1 WSHSY and CDR2 SAAADI. This TCR came from a man in his forties or fifties who had recovered from COVID-19. Sequenced input: PBMCs or T cells enriched from blood (not recorded which). The V gene is TRBV10-2, the J gene TRBJ1-5, with a tentative D call TRBD1 (6 bases). CDR3 DNA sequence: TGCGCCAGCAGTGGGGACACAGGGTATAGCAATCAGCCCCAGCATTTT. Amino acid sequence: CASSGDTGYSNQPQHF.